This note documents a single TCR beta chain sequence. This entry belongs to a study of blood T cells in healthy people across ages. The use of a sample-barcoded 5' primer and a J-beta primer mix characterized a second PCR of about 6 to 12 cycles. Each cDNA molecule was tagged by a template-switch adaptor with 12 random nucleotides. One entry per CDR3 protein results from TCRdb running MiXCR on the 5' RACE reads. The sample consists of hundreds of thousands of distinct CDR3 sequences, about 25% of them appearing once. Deletions cut 2 bases from V and 0 bases from J, with 19 bases between. CDR3 size: 19 residues. Germline V gene lookup returns CDR1 KGHDR and CDR2 SFDVKD. These data are also associated with another study on T cells of mothers and their children.

The receptor comes from a boy between 2 and 10 years old in good health. The chain has TRBV24-1 and TRBJ2-1; TRBD1 might be the D (5 bases). The sequencing sample was made of blood. CDR3 DNA sequence: TGTGCCACCAGTGATTCCCGACCCGGACAAACAAGCTCCTACAATGAGCAGTTCTTC. This gives the protein CATSDSRPGQTSSYNEQFF.